This entry lists 22 T cell receptor beta chains sequenced from one sample in a study of a mutant IDH1 vaccine in newly diagnosed glioma. Specified time point: week 35, safety follow-up. Vaccination used 300 ug of mutant IDH1 20-mer peptide per dose, with topical imiquimod. TCRdb's copy holds only in-frame clones and misses some; the assay was immunoSEQ multiplex PCR. The sample shows 50,000 to 65,000 clones, approximately 87% of them seen only once. These TCRs' antigens remain unknown. Sequencing used PBMCs, obtained from a glioma patient whose treatment included an IDH1 peptide vaccine. The receptors were sampled from a man aged 35-49 years with glioma.

V and J are TRBV13 and TRBJ2-7; 11 nucleotides match TRBD2. The CDR3 spans 16 residues. In germline, CDR1 is PRHDT, CDR2 FYEKMQ (reference sequence). Germline trimming cut 3 bases from V and 4 bases from J; bases unmatched to any gene: 8. The chain's CDR3 is CASSLRTSGRLYEQYF. CDR3 sequence (DNA): TGTGCCAGCAGCTTGCGCACTAGCGGGAGACTATACGAGCAGTACTTC.

The rearrangement joins TRBV18 to TRBJ2-3; 8 bases match TRBD2. Per germline, CDR1 KGHSH and CDR2 LQKENI. The CDR3 contains 14 residues. V dropped 4 bases and J dropped 6; count of bases not matched to a gene: 6. As DNA, the CDR3 is TGTGCCAGCTCACGTCAGCGGGAGAGGGATACGCAGTATTTT. It yields the protein CASSRQRERDTQYF.

V gene TRBV10-3 combines with J gene TRBJ2-3; 11 bases match TRBD2. The CDR3 loop spans 15 amino acids. With 4 bases clipped from V and 4 bases from J, the junction kept 4 bases outside the gene matches. The germline V gene has CDR1 ENHRY and CDR2 SYGVKD. This CDR3 reads CAISGPSGRSDTQYF. In DNA form, the CDR3 reads TGTGCCATCAGTGGGCCTAGCGGGAGGTCAGATACGCAGTATTTT.

The chain carries TRBV19 and TRBJ1-5; TRBD1 aligns across 11 bases. Germline CDR1 and CDR2: LNHDA and SQIVND (reference sequence). Losses at the gene ends were 7 bases for V and 6 bases for J; bases not matched to a gene: 5. This CDR3 is 14 amino acids long. In DNA, the CDR3 is TGTGCCAGTATTGGACAGGGGGCCCGTCAGCCCCAGCATTTT. Translating gives CASIGQGARQPQHF. The variable domain in full, completed from reference TRBV19 and TRBJ1-5, reads DGGITQSPKYLFRKEGQNVTLSCEQNLNHDAMYWYRQDPGQGLRLIYYSQIVNDFQKGDIAEGYSVSREKKESFPLTVTSAQKNPTAFYLCASIGQGARQPQHFGDGTRLSIL.

The CDR3 DNA reads TGTGCCAGCAGCTCGACAGGGGAGGCCACTGAAGCTTTCTTT. The encoded protein is CASSSTGEATEAFF. The chain uses TRBV5-6 and TRBJ1-1, with 8 bases fitting TRBD1. The V gene's germline CDR1 is SGHDT and CDR2 YYEEEE. Trimming took 3 bases from V and 4 from J; bases not matched to a gene: 5. This CDR3 is 14 amino acids long.

The V call is TRBV7-9, the J call TRBJ2-5; D perhaps matches TRBD1 (6 bases). The germline CDR1 and CDR2 sequences are SEHNR and FQNEAQ (reference sequence). The CDR3 is 15 amino acids. V lost 5 bases to trimming and J lost 5 bases, with 18 bases between them. The CDR3 loop reads CASSAGVMNGETQYF. For the CDR3, the DNA is TGTGCCAGCAGCGCAGGGGTTATGAACGGGGAGACCCAGTACTTC.

This clone was detected once. The CDR3 DNA sequence: TGTGCCAGCATCCCAAGGTGGGGGGGTCAGCCCCAGCATTTT. Its translation is CASIPRWGGQPQHF. The chain carries TRBV28 and TRBJ1-5, with D tentatively TRBD1 (5 bases). Trimming cost V 7 bases and J 6 bases, with 16 bases left between them. CDR1 and CDR2 (germline): MDHEN, SYDVKM. The CDR3 has 14 amino acids.

This chain connects TRBV21-1 to TRBJ1-5. TRBV21-1 has pseudogene status. CDR3 size: 13 residues. The CDR3: CATKPNSNQPQHF. Here the CDR3 DNA reads TGTGCCACCAAACCAAATAGCAATCAGCCCCAGCATTTT.

This chain connects TRBV7-9 to TRBJ1-5; D gene uncertain. The CDR3 totals 13 residues. Trimming shortened V by 5 bases and J by 6 bases, and 11 bases separated the two germline ends. Germline-derived CDR1 and CDR2 are SEHNR and FQNEAQ (reference sequence). The CDR3 nucleotides are TGTGCCAGCAGCCCCCTCCCAAGTCAGCCCCAGCATTTT. It translates to CASSPLPSQPQHF.

V gene TRBV5-6 combines with J gene TRBJ2-7; D not certain. Germline CDR1 reads SGHDT; CDR2 reads YYEEEE. V was clipped by 7 bases and J by 3 bases, with 17 bases between them. The CDR3 sequence is 14 residues long. The CDR3 coding sequence is TGTGCCAGCCGAGGTACTCCTGGGGACTACGAGCAGTACTTC. It codes for CASRGTPGDYEQYF.

This sequence joins TRBV6-1 and TRBJ2-7, with D possibly matching TRBD2 (6 bases). The germline V gene has CDR1 MNHNS and CDR2 SASEGT. CDR3 length: 16 amino acids. Trimming stripped 1 base from V and 4 bases from J, with 17 bases between. The chain's CDR3 is CASSEEGAGNPYEQYF. The CDR3 DNA follows: TGTGCCAGCAGTGAAGAGGGAGCGGGTAACCCTTACGAGCAGTACTTC.

This clone was seen only a few times. V usage is TRBV5-1 and J usage is TRBJ1-1; D ambiguous. The germline V gene has CDR1 SGHRS and CDR2 YFSETQ. Trimming took off 0 bases at V and 7 bases at J, with 10 bases between the two ends. The CDR3 length is 13 residues. The CDR3 loop reads CASSLEQLNEAFF. In DNA form, the CDR3 reads TGCGCCAGCAGCTTGGAACAGCTCAATGAAGCTTTCTTT.

The V gene is TRBV9, the J gene TRBJ1-2; D perhaps matches TRBD1 (5 bases). The CDR3 consists of 12 residues. V lost 6 bases and J lost 10, with 16 bases in between. CDR1 is SGDLS, CDR2 YYNGEE, per germline. This chain's CDR3 is CASTGERRVYTF. For the CDR3, the DNA is TGTGCCAGCACGGGGGAAAGGAGGGTCTACACCTTC.

V is TRBV13 and J is TRBJ1-2, with TRBD1 as a possible D gene (5 bases). The CDR3 is 17 amino acids. V lost 5 bases, J lost 1 base, and 20 bases lay in between. Germline V CDR1 and CDR2: PRHDT, FYEKMQ (reference sequence). CDR3 residues: CASSRGFVGDDNYGYTF. CDR3 in DNA: TGTGCCAGCAGCCGTGGTTTTGTGGGGGACGATAACTATGGCTACACCTTC.

The chain is built from TRBV19 and TRBJ2-1; 10 positions agree with TRBD1. The V segment lost 3 bases and the J segment 4 bases; nucleotides outside the gene matches: 0. The CDR3 loop spans 14 amino acids. Germline V lookup: CDR1 LNHDA, CDR2 SQIVND (reference sequence). The CDR3 nucleotides are TGTGCCAGTAGTATGGACAGGGGGTACAATGAGCAGTTCTTC. Amino acids: CASSMDRGYNEQFF.

In its sample, this clone was seen once. The chain combines TRBV15 with TRBJ2-1, with TRBD1 matching over 8 bases. The CDR3 is 15 amino acids. Trimming at V came to 1 base and at J to 6 bases, leaving 5 bases not matched to a gene. Germline V gives CDR1 LNHNV, CDR2 YYDKDF (reference sequence). CDR3 sequence reads: CATSRVGRGLNEQFF. DNA of the CDR3: TGTGCCACCAGCAGAGTAGGCAGGGGGCTCAATGAGCAGTTCTTC.

This chain links TRBV20-1 with TRBJ2-7, with 7 bases aligning to TRBD1. The V gene end was trimmed by 3 bases and the J gene end by 12 bases; junction bases not matched to a gene: 8. The CDR3 contains 11 residues. Germline CDR1 is DFQATT and CDR2 is SNEGSKA (reference sequence). As DNA, the CDR3 is TGCAGTGCTAGTCCCTTGAGGGGGCCGTACTTC. Translated: CSASPLRGPYF.

As DNA, the CDR3 is TGCGCCAGCAGAAGGGGGGAGCAAGGGGAGACCCAGTACTTC. It specifies CASRRGEQGETQYF. The gene calls are TRBV5-1 and TRBJ2-5; possibly TRBD1 or TRBD2 for D (6 bases each). Germline V gene data show CDR1 as SGHRS and CDR2 as YFSETQ. Between the trimmed V and J ends, which lost 5 bases and 5 bases, there was a span of 16 bases. The CDR3 covers 14 residues.

The chain employs TRBV5-4 and TRBJ2-7, with D uncertain. The CDR3 is made up of 13 amino acids. The germline V gene encodes CDR1 SGHNT and CDR2 YYREEE (reference sequence). The V and J ends lost 2 bases and 6 bases respectively, with 12 bases between them. The CDR3 here is CASSFGLGVEQYF. CDR3 DNA sequence: TGTGCCAGCAGCTTCGGTTTAGGAGTCGAGCAGTACTTC.

The genes are TRBV7-8 and TRBJ2-1, with a weak D call TRBD2 (7 bases). CDR1 is SGHVS, CDR2 FQNEAQ, per germline. V shed 5 bases and J shed 8 bases, with 10 bases lying between them. The CDR3 is made up of 12 amino acids. In DNA, the CDR3 is TGTGCCAGCAGCGGGGGGGCTGATGAGCAGTTCTTC. Translating gives CASSGGADEQFF.

The gene calls are TRBV5-6 and TRBJ2-1, with 13 bases matching TRBD2. The CDR3 extends over 17 amino acids. V trimming: 2 bases; J trimming: 10 bases; junction bases outside the gene matches: 12. CDR1 and CDR2 (germline): SGHDT, YYEEEE. CDR3 in DNA: TGTGCCAGCAGCTTCTACCCTGGGACTAGCGGGAATTGGGAGCAGTTCTTC. Amino acids: CASSFYPGTSGNWEQFF.

V and J are TRBV27 and TRBJ2-7; 10 nucleotides line up with TRBD1. After removal of 4 bases from V and 0 bases from J, the junction contained 3 bases not matched to a gene. This CDR3 region has 15 residues. Germline V CDR1 and CDR2: MNHEY, SMNVEV (reference sequence). The CDR3 here is CASSSTGGPSYEQYF. The CDR3 region has the DNA TGTGCCAGCAGTTCGACAGGGGGCCCCTCCTACGAGCAGTACTTC.